The text below deals with one T cell receptor (beta chain). The antigen is unknown. The sample originates from a study of T cell responses to AZD1222 COVID-19 vaccine. Study summary: Analyses pooled second doses at about 4 or about 12 weeks. Findings of the study overall: Possibly, clonal diversity was underestimated; donors were largely white British and included more females.

V shed 6 bases and J 8 bases; nucleotides not matched to a gene: 7. This CDR3 is 13 amino acids long. Germline CDR1 and CDR2: KGHSH and LQKENI. Libraries were prepared by immunoSEQ multiplex PCR; TCRdb keeps only in-frame clonotypes and omits some of them. The data show just under 95,000 clones, 65% to 90% seen once. The material was peripheral blood, obtained on day 0 of AZD1222 vaccination. This TCR was sampled from an adult in good health. V and J are TRBV18 and TRBJ1-5, with 7 nucleotides matching TRBD1. As DNA, the CDR3 is TGTGCCAGCTCCGTAGACAGGGCCGAGCCCCAGCATTTT. It encodes CASSVDRAEPQHF.